The present T cell receptor beta chain was sequenced within a study of human T cells and chemical hapten exposure. Overall study context: 2% DPC was applied to roughly 2 cm by roughly 2 cm of upper inner arm skin for sensitization. Throughout the approximately 24-week study, diphenylcyclopropenone was applied weekly to the patients' scalps.

Individual cDNA molecules received unique molecular identifiers in the library. TCRdb fed the RACE reads into MiXCR, producing one record per CDR3 protein. The profile covers about 360,000 distinct CDR3 sequences, with nearly 5% appearing a single time and approximately 2.5% taken by the ten largest. The sample's time point: patch test 1, 2 weeks after DPC sensitization. Treatment defined: therapeutic diphenylcyclopropenone sensitization with weekly scalp DPC. Staff drew blood before applying each patch test. A remark on this clonotype: A read error may explain this, as a much larger clone is one base away.

In germline, CDR1 is SGDLS, CDR2 YYNGEE. This CDR3 has 14 residues. V lost 3 bases to trimming and J lost 2 bases, with 12 bases between them. The TCR was taken from a woman between 45 and 60 years old with alopecia areata. Some clones in this sample may be carry-over from other donors' samples. The specimen was whole blood, collected in connection with sensitization to the hapten diphenylcyclopropenone (DPC). V and J are TRBV9 and TRBJ2-7; D may match TRBD1 or TRBD2 (5 bases each). The DNA of the CDR3 is TGTGCCAGCAGCGACGGGACGGCCACCTACGAGCAGTACTTC. Protein: CASSDGTATYEQYF.